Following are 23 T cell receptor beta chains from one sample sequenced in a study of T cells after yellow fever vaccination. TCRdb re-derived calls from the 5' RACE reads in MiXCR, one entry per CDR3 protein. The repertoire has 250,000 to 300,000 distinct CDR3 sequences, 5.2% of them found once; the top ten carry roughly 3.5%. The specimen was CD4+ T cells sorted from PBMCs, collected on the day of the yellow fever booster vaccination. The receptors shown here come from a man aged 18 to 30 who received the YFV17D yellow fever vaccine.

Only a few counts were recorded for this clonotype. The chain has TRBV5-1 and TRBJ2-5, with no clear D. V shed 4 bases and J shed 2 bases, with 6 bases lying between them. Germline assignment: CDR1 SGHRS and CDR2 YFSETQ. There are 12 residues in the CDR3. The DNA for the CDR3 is TGCGCCAGCAGCGAAAGACAAGAGACCCAGTACTTC. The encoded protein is CASSERQETQYF. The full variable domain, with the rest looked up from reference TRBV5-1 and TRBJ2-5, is KAGVTQTPRYLIKTRGQQVTLSCSPISGHRSVSWYQQTPGQGLQFLFEYFSETQRNKGNFPGRFSGRQFSNSRSEMNVSTLELGDSALYLCASSERQETQYFGPGTRLLVL.

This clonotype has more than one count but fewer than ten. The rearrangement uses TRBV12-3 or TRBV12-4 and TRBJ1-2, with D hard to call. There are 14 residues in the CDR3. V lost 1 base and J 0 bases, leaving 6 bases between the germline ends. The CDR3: CASSLVETNYGYTF. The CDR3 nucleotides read TGTGCCAGCAGTTTAGTGGAGACTAACTATGGCTACACCTTC.

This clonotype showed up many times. CDR3 nucleotides: TGTGCCAGCAGTCCGGACGGGGGGCGCCTCGAGCAGTACGTC. It is translated as CASSPDGGRLEQYV. The rearrangement links TRBV12-3 or TRBV12-4 to TRBJ2-7; the D gene is possibly TRBD2 (7 bases). This CDR3 has 14 residues. V lost 5 bases to trimming and J lost 6 bases, with 17 bases between them.

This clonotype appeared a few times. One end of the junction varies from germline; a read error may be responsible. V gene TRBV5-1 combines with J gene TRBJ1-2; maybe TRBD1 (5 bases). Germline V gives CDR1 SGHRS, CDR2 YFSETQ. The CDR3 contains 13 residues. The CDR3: CASSLAEGRVRAF. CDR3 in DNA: TGCGCCAGCAGCTTGGCCGAGGGGAGGGTCCGTGCCTTC.

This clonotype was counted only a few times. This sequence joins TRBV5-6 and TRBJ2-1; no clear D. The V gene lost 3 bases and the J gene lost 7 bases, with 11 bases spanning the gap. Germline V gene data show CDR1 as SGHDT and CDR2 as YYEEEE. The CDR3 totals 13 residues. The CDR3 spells CASSSGILNEQFF. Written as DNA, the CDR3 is TGTGCCAGCAGCTCGGGCATTTTAAATGAGCAGTTCTTC.

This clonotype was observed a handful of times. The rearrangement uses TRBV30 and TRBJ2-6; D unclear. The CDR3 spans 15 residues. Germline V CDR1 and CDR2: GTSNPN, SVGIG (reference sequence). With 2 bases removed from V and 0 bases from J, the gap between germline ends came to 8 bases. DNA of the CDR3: TGTGCCTGGAGTAGATTCAGCTCTGGGGCCAACGTCCTGACTTTC. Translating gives CAWSRFSSGANVLTF.

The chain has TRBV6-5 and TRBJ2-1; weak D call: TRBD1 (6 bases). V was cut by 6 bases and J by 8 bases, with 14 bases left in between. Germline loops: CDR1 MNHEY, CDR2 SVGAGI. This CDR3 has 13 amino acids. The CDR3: CASRQTGSDEQFF. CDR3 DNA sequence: TGTGCCAGCAGGCAAACAGGGTCCGATGAGCAGTTCTTC.

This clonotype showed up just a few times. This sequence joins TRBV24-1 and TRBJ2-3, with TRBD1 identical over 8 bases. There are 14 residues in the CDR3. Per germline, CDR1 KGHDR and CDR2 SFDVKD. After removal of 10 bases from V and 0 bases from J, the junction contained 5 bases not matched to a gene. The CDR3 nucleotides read TGTGCCACTGCGGACAGGGTTAGCACAGATACGCAGTATTTT. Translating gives CATADRVSTDTQYF.

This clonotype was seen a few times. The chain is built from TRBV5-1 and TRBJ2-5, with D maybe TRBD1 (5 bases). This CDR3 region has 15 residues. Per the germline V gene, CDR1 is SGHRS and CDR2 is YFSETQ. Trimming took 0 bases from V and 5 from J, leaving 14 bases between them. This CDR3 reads CASSLGTPPRETQYF. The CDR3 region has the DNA TGCGCCAGCAGCTTGGGGACACCCCCCCGGGAGACCCAGTACTTC.

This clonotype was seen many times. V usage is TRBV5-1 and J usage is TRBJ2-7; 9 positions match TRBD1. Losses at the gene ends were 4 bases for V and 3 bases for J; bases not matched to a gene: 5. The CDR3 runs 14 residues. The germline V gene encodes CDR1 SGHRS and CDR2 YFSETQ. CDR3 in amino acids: CASSGLTGGYEQYF. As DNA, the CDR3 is TGCGCCAGCAGCGGACTGACAGGGGGCTACGAGCAGTACTTC.

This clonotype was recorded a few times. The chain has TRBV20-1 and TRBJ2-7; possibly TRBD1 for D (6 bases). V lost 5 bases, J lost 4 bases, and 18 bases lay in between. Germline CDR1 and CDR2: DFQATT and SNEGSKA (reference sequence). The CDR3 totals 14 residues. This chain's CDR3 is CSAGRQAPGYEQYF. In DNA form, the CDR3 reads TGCAGTGCTGGGAGACAGGCTCCTGGGTACGAGCAGTACTTC.

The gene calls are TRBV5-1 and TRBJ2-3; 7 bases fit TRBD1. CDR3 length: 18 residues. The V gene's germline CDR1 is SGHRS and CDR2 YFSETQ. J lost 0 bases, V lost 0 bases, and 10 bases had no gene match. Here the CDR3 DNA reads TGCGCCAGCAGCTTGGGAGGAGCGGCAGGGGGTAGCACAGATACGCAGTATTTT. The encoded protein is CASSLGGAAGGSTDTQYF.

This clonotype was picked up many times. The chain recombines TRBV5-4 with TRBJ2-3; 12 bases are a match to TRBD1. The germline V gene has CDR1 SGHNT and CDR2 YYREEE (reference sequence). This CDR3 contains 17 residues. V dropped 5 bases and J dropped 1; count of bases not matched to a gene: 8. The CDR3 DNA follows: TGTGCCAGCAGGCCGGGGACAGGGGGCGAGGGCACAGATACGCAGTATTTT. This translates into CASRPGTGGEGTDTQYF.

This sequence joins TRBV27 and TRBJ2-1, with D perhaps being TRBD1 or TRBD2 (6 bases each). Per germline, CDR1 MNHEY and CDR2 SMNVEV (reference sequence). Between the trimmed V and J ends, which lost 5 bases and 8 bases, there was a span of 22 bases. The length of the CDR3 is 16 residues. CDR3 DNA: TGTGCCAGCAGTCCCCTTTCCGGGGGCGCACTGTATGAGCAGTTCTTC. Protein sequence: CASSPLSGGALYEQFF.

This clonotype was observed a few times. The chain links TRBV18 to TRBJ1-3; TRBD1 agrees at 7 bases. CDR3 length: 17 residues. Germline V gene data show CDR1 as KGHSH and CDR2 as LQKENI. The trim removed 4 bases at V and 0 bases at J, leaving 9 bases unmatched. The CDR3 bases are TGTGCCAGCTCACTGGATGGACAGGTCCACTCTGGAAACACCATATATTTT. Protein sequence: CASSLDGQVHSGNTIYF.

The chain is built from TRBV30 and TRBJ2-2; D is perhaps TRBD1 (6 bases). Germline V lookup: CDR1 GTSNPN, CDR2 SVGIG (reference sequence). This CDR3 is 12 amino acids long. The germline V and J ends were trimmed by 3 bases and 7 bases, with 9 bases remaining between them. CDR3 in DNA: TGTGCCTGGAGGGGGGCGGTCGGGGAGCTGTTTTTT. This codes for CAWRGAVGELFF.

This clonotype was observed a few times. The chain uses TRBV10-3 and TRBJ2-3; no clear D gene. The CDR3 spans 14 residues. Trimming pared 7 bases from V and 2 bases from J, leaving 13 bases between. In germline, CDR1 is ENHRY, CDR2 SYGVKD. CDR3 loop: CAITDRATTDTQYF. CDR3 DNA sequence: TGTGCCATCACCGACCGGGCCACCACAGATACGCAGTATTTT.

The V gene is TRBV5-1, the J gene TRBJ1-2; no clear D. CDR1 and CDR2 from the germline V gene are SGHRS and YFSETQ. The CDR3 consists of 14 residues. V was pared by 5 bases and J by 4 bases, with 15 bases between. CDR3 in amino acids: CASSLAVGSYGYTF. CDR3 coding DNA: TGCGCCAGCAGTCTGGCAGTCGGGAGCTATGGCTACACCTTC.

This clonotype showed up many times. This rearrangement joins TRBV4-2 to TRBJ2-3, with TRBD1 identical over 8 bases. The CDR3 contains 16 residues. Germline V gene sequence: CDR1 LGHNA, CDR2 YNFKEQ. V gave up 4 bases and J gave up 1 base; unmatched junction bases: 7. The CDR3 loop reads CASSLQTGGRTDTQYF. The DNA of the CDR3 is TGTGCCAGCAGCCTCCAAACAGGGGGACGCACAGATACGCAGTATTTT.

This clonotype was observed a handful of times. Here the CDR3 DNA reads TGTGCCAGCAGCCCATGGACGGAATTAGAGCAGTTCTTC. This codes for CASSPWTELEQFF. J is TRBJ2-1 and V is TRBV12-3 or TRBV12-4; D call uncertain. With 6 bases removed from V and 10 bases from J, the gap between germline ends came to 16 bases. This CDR3 region has 13 residues.

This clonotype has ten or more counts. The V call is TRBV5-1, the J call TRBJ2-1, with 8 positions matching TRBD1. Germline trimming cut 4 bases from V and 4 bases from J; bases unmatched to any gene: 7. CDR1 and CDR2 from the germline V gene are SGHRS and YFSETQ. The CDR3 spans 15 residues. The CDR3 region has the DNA TGCGCCAGCAGCCGTGGACAGGGACGATACAATGAGCAGTTCTTC. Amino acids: CASSRGQGRYNEQFF. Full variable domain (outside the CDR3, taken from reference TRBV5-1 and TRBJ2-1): KAGVTQTPRYLIKTRGQQVTLSCSPISGHRSVSWYQQTPGQGLQFLFEYFSETQRNKGNFPGRFSGRQFSNSRSEMNVSTLELGDSALYLCASSRGQGRYNEQFFGPGTRLTVL.

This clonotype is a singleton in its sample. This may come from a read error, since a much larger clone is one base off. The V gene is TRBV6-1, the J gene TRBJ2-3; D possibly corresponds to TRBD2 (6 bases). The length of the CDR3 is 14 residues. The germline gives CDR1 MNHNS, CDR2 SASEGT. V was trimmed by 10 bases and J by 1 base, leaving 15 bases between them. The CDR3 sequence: CATTWDSGTDTQYF. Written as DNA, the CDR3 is TGTGCCACCACTTGGGACTCCGGCACAGATACGCAGTATTTT.

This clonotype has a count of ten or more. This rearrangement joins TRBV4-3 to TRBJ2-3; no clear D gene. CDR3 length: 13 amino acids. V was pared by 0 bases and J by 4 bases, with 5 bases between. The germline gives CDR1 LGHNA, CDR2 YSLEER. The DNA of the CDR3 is TGCGCCAGCAGCCAAGACGTCGCAGATACGCAGTATTTT. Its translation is CASSQDVADTQYF.